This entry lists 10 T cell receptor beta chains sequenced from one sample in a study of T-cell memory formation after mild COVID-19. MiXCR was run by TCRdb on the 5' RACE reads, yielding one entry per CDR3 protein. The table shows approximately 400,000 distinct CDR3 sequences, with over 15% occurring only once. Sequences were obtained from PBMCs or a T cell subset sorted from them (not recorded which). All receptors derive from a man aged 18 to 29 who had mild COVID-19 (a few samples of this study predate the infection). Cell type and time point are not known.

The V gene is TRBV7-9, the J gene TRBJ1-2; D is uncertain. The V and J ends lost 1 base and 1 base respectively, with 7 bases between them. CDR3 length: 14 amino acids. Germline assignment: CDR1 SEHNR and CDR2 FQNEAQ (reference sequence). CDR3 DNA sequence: TGTGCCAGCAGCTTAGAGTCACTTAACTATGGCTACACCTTC. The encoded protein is CASSLESLNYGYTF. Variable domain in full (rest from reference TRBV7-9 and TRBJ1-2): DTGVSQNPRHKITKRGQNVTFRCDPISEHNRLYWYRQTLGQGPEFLTYFQNEAQLEKSRLLSDRFSAERPKGSFSTLEIQRTEQGDSAMYLCASSLESLNYGYTFGSGTRLTVV.

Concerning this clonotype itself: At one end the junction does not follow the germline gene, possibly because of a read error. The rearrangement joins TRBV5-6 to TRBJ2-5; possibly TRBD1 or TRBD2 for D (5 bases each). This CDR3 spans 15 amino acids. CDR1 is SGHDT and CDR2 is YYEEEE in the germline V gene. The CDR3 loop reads CASSRRAQSWETKYF. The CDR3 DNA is TGTGCCAGCAGCCGCAGGGCCCAGAGTTGGGAGACCAAGTACTTC. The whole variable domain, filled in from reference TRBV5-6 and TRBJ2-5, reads DAGVTQSPTHLIKTRGQQVTLRCSPKSGHDTVSWYQQALGQGPQFIFQYYEEEERQRGNFPDRFSGHQFPNYSSELNVNALLLGDSALYLCASSRRAQSWETKYFGPGTRLLVL.

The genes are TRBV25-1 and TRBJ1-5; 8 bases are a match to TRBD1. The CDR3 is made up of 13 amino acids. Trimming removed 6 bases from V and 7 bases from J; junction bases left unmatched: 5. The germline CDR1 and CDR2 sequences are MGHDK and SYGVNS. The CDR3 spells CASSGQGRQPQHF. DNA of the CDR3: TGTGCCAGCAGCGGACAGGGCCGACAGCCCCAGCATTTT.

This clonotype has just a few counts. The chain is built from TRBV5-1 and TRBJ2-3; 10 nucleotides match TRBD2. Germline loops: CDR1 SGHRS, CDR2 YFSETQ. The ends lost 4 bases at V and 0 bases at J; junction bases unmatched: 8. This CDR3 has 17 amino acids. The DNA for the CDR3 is TGCGCCAGCAGCCCGGATGGACTAGCGGCTAGCACAGATACGCAGTATTTT. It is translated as CASSPDGLAASTDTQYF.

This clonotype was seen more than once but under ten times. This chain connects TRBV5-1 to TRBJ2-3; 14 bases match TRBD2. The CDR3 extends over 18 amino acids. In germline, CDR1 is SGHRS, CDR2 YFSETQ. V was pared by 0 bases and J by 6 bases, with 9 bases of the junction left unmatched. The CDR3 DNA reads TGCGCCAGCAGCTTGGGAGCGACTAGCGGGGGGGCGTCGGATACGCAGTATTTT. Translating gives CASSLGATSGGASDTQYF.

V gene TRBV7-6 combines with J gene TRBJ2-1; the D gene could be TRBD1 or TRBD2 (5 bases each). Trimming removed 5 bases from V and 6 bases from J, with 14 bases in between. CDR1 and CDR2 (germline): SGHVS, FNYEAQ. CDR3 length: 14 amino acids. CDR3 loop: CASSPPGQSNEQFF. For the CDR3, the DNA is TGTGCCAGCAGCCCGCCGGGGCAGAGCAATGAGCAGTTCTTC.

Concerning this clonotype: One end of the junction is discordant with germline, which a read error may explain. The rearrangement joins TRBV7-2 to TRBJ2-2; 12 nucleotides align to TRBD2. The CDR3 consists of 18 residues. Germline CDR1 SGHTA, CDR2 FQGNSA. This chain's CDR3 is CASRTETLAGGFTGEMFF. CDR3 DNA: TGTGCCAGCAGAACCGAGACCCTAGCGGGGGGGTTCACCGGGGAGATGTTTTTT.

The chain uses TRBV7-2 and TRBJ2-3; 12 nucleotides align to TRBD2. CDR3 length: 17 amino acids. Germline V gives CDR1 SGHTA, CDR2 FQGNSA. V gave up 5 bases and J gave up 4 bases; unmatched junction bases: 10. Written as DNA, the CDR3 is TGTGCCAGCAGCCTACACACTAGCGGGGGGTACTCAGATACGCAGTATTTT. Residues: CASSLHTSGGYSDTQYF.

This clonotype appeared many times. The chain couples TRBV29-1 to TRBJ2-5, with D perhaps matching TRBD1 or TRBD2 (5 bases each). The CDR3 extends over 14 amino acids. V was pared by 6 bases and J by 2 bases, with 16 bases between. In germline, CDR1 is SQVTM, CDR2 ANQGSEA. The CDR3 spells CSVPLGGYQETQYF. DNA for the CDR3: TGCAGCGTCCCGCTTGGGGGTTATCAAGAGACCCAGTACTTC.

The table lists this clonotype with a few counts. As DNA, the CDR3 is TGTGCCAGCAGTTTGGGCGGAGTTGGTCCTCCCCAGCATTTT. It encodes CASSLGGVGPPQHF. V usage is TRBV12-3 or TRBV12-4 and J usage is TRBJ1-5; no clear D gene. The V end lost 3 bases, the J end lost 10 bases, and 16 bases lay between the germline ends. This CDR3 region has 14 residues.